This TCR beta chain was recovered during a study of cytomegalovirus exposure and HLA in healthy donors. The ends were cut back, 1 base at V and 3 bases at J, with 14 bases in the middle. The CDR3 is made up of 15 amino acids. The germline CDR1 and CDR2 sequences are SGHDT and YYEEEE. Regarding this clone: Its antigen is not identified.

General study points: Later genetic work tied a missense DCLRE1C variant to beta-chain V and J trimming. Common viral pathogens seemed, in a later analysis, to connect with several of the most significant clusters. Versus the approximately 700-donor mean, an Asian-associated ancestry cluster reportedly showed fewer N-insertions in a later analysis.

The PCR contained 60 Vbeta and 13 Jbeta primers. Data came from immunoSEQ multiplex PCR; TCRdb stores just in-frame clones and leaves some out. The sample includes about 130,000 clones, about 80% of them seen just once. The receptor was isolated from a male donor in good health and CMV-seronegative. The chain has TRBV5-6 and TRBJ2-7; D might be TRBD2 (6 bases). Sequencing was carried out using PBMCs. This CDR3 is CASSLYGTQRYEQYF. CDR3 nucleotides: TGTGCCAGCAGCTTGTACGGGACTCAGCGCTACGAGCAGTACTTC.